Included here is one T cell receptor (beta chain) sequence, with context. The antigen remains unidentified. The data were taken from a study of T-cell memory formation after mild COVID-19. For the study at large: Clustering of TCRs was largely donor specific. Points from the study as a whole: CD4+ contracting clones lay mainly in CM and EM, CD8+ ones in EMRA. Clones that contracted from day 15 to 85 had balanced CD4/CD8; later expanders were CD4+ biased.

Germline CDR1 reads SGDLS; CDR2 reads YYNGEE. Trimming removed 3 bases at V and 2 bases at J, with 12 bases between. The CDR3 length is 14 residues. With constant-segment primers, 5'RACE yielded cDNA libraries of TCR alpha and TCR beta that carried sample barcodes and UMIs. TCRdb re-analysed the 5' RACE reads in MiXCR, keeping a single row per CDR3 protein. Among roughly 610,000 distinct CDR3 sequences listed, 15% to 20% were seen once. The specimen sequenced was PBMCs or a T cell subset sorted from them (not recorded which). The receptor was isolated from an adult woman who had mild COVID-19 (a few samples of this study predate the infection). Cell type and time point are not known. The gene calls are TRBV9 and TRBJ2-7; D unresolved. The CDR3, as DNA: TGTGCCAGCAGCGCTTGGACCGGCGCCTACGAGCAGTACTTC. As protein: CASSAWTGAYEQYF.